This TCR beta chain comes out of a study of OX40 agonist ivuxolimab in advanced cancers. In the study overall: Patients were dosed intravenously with ivuxolimab at 0.01 to 10 mg/kg every 2 weeks. Prior anti-PD-1, anti-PD-L1 or anti-CTLA-4 therapy did not bar entry, and about 40% had some. Study-level results: At 0.1 to 3.0 mg/kg, clonal expansion of CD4+ and CD8+ blood T cells had occurred by week 6.

To note about this clone: Its antigen is still unknown.

Assay used: immunoSEQ multiplex PCR; TCRdb lists only in-frame clones, some missing. The top ten clones hold roughly 1.9% of a sample with nearly 85,000 clones, 80% to 90% of them seen once. With 9 bases removed from V and 4 bases from J, the gap between germline ends came to 16 bases. The length of the CDR3 is 14 residues. In germline, CDR1 is LNHDA, CDR2 SQIVND (reference sequence). The chain joins TRBV19 to TRBJ2-1; D is tentatively TRBD1 or TRBD2 (6 bases each). The sample consisted of CD4+ or CD8+ T cells sorted from blood, taken in a trial of the OX40 agonist ivuxolimab. The source is an adult with an advanced solid tumor such as melanoma, head and neck, liver or kidney cancer. CDR3 residues: CASGGGNLYNEQFF. Here the CDR3 DNA reads TGTGCCAGCGGAGGGGGGAACCTATACAATGAGCAGTTCTTC.